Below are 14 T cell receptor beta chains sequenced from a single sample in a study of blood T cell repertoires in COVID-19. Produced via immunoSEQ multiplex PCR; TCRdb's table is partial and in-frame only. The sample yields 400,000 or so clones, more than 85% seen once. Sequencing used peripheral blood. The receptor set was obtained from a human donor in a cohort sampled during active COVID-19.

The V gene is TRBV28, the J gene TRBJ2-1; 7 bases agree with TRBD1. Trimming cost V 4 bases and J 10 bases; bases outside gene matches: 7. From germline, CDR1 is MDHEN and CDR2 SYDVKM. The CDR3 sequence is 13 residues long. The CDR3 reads CASSSRQGYEQFF. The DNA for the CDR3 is TGTGCCAGCAGTTCCCGACAGGGATACGAGCAGTTCTTC. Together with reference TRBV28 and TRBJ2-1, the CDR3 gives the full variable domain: DVKVTQSSRYLVKRTGEKVFLECVQDMDHENMFWYRQDPGLGLRLIYFSYDVKMKEKGDIPEGYSVSREKKERFSLILESASTNQTSMYLCASSSRQGYEQFFGPGTRLTVL.

CDR3 amino acids: CASSRVNTEAFF. In nucleotides, the CDR3 is TGTGCCAGCAGTAGAGTGAACACTGAAGCTTTCTTT. The V gene is TRBV6-5, the J gene TRBJ1-1; D is uncertain. V was trimmed by 5 bases and J by 0 bases, leaving 4 bases between them. Per the germline V gene, CDR1 is MNHEY and CDR2 is SVGAGI. The CDR3 has 12 residues.

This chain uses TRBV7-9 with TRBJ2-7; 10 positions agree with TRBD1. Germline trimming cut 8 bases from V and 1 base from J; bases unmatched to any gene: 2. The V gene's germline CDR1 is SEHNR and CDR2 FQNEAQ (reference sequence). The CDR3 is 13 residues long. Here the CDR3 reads CASRDRGSYEQYF. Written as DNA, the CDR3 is TGTGCCAGCCGGGACAGGGGATCCTACGAGCAGTACTTC.

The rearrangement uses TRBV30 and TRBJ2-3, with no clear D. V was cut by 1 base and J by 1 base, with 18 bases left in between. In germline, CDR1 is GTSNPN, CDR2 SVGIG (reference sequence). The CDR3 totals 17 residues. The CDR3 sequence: CAWSGSMTGYRTDTQYF. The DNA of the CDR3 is TGTGCCTGGAGTGGATCGATGACTGGCTACCGCACAGATACGCAGTATTTT.

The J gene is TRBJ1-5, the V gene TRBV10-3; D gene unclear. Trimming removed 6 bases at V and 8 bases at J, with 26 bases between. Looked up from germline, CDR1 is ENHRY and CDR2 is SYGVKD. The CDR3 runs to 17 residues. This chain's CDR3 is CAIRKTRTVRPGEPQHF. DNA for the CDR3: TGTGCCATCAGGAAAACTAGAACAGTTAGGCCCGGAGAGCCCCAGCATTTT.

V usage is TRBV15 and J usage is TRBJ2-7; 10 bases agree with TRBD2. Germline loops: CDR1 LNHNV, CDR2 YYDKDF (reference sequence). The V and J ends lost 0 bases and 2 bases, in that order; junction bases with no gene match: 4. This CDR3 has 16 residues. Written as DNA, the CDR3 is TGTGCCACCAGCAGAGAGGGAGCGGGGGGGGCCTACGAGCAGTACTTC. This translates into CATSREGAGGAYEQYF.

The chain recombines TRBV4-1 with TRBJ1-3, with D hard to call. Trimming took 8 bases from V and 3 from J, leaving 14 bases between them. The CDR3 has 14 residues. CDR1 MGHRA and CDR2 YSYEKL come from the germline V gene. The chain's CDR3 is CASPHDSGGNTIYF. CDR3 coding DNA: TGCGCCAGCCCCCATGACTCCGGTGGAAACACCATATATTTT.

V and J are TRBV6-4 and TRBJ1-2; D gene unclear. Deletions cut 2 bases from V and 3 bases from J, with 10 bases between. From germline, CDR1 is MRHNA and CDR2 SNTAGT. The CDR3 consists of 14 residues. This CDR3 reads CASSDQAEDYGYTF. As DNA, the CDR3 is TGTGCCAGCAGTGACCAAGCAGAGGACTATGGCTACACCTTC.

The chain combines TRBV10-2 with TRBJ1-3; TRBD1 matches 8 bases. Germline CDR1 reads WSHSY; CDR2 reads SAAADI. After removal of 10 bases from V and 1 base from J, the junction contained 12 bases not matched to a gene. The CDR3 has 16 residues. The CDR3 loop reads CATLTGEVGSGNTIYF. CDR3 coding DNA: TGCGCCACCCTGACAGGGGAAGTGGGGTCTGGAAACACCATATATTTT.

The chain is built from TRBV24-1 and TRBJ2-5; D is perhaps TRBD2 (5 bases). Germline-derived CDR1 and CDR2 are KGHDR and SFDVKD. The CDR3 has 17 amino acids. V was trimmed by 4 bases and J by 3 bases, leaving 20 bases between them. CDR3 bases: TGTGCCACCAGTGAGCAGGACTGTAGAGCCTTAAAAGAGACCCAGTACTTC. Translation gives CATSEQDCRALKETQYF.

For the CDR3, the DNA is TGCGCCAGCAGCCAAGCCGGACTAGCGGGTAGCACAGATACGCAGTATTTT. It yields the protein CASSQAGLAGSTDTQYF. The chain carries TRBV4-1 and TRBJ2-3; 11 nucleotides line up with TRBD2. CDR3 length: 17 amino acids. With V trimmed by 1 base and J by 0 bases, 3 bases remained unmatched. CDR1 and CDR2 (germline): MGHRA, YSYEKL.

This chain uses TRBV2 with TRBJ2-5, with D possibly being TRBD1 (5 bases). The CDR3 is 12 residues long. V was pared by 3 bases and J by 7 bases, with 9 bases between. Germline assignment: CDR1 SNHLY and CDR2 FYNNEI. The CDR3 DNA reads TGTGCCAGCAGTGAGACAGTGTCGACCCAGTACTTC. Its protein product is CASSETVSTQYF.

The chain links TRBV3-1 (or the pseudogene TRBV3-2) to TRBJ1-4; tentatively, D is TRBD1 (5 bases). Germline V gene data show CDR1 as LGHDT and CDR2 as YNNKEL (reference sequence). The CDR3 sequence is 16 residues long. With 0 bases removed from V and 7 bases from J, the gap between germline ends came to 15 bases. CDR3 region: CASSQDRPLGGEKLFF. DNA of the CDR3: TGTGCCAGCAGCCAAGATCGACCCCTGGGGGGTGAAAAACTGTTTTTT.

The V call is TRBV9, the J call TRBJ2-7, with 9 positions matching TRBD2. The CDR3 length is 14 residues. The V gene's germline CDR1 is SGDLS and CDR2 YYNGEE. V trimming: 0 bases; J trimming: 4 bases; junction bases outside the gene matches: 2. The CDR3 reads CASSVDSGGYEQYF. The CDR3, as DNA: TGTGCCAGCAGCGTAGATAGCGGGGGTTACGAGCAGTACTTC.